This is a list of T cell receptor beta chains from one sample in a study of blood T cells in healthy people across ages. TCRdb processed the 5' RACE reads anew with MiXCR; each CDR3 protein has one entry. Here the sample spans hundreds of thousands of distinct CDR3 sequences, roughly 44% being singletons. The specimen was blood. All receptors derive from a man in his sixties in good health. Both conserved end residues are part of each CDR3. The D gene is left open where the match is weak. For some rows the clone size is stated as once, few or many, or as a class when expanded; others skip it.

>TRBJ2-7|14|TRBV5-1|-|-
TGCGCCAGCAGTGGTGGACGGCGAGGCTGGGAGCAGTACTTC
CASSGGRRGWEQYF
>TRBJ2-1|15|TRBV6-5|-|TRBD1
TGTGCCAGCACCGGCCCAAGCAGGGGGCCCACTGAGCAGTTCTTC
CASTGPSRGPTEQFF
>TRBJ2-5|12|TRBV28|-|-
TGTGCCAGCACCCAGAACGTAGGACGGCCGTACTTC
CASTQNVGRPYF
>TRBJ1-1|14|TRBV3-1|-|TRBD1
TGTGCCAGCAGCAACCGGGACAGTAACACTGAAGCTTTCTTT
CASSNRDSNTEAFF
>TRBJ2-7|16|TRBV4-3|few|-
TGCGCCAGCAGCCAAAGGGGGAGGGACGTCTCCTACGAGCAGTACTTC
CASSQRGRDVSYEQYF
>TRBJ1-4|15|TRBV6-1|once|-
TGTGCCAGCAGTGTCGCGGGGGACCTTAATCAAAAACTGTTTTTT
CASSVAGDLNQKLFF
>TRBJ2-1|15|TRBV6-2/TRBV6-3|-|TRBD1
TGTGCCAGCAGTTCCGGACAGGGGGGGGCTAATGAGCAGTTCTTC
CASSSGQGGANEQFF
>TRBJ2-5|15|TRBV7-4|-|-
TGTGCCAGCAGCTTAGAGGGCCACCTTGGAGAGACCCAGTACTTC
CASSLEGHLGETQYF
>TRBJ2-5|14|TRBV12-3/TRBV12-4|-|-
TGTGCCAGCAGTGCCCCCGGGAGCCAAGAGACCCAGTACTTC
CASSAPGSQETQYF
>TRBJ2-7|14|TRBV14|-|-
TGTGCCAGCAGCCAGTTTAGCGGCTCCTACGAGCAGTACTTC
CASSQFSGSYEQYF
>TRBJ2-4|13|TRBV3-1|-|-
TGTGCCAGCAGCGCCGGACGGGGGCGCATTCAGTACTTC
CASSAGRGRIQYF
>TRBJ1-1|14|TRBV10-3|-|-
TGTGCCATCAGTGAACAGGAGGAGAACACTGAAGCTTTCTTT
CAISEQEENTEAFF
>TRBJ1-2|14|TRBV29-1|-|TRBD1
TGCAGCGTTTATCCTTCGACAGGGGAGTATGGCTACACCTTC
CSVYPSTGEYGYTF
>TRBJ1-2|17|TRBV9|-|TRBD1
TGTGCCAGCAGCGTGGGACAGGGATTCACCGGGGGCTATGGCTACACCTTC
CASSVGQGFTGGYGYTF
>TRBJ2-7|16|TRBV12-3/TRBV12-4|-|TRBD1
TGTGCCAGCAGTTCCGGCTCGGGACAGAACCCCTACGAGCAGTACTTC
CASSSGSGQNPYEQYF
>TRBJ1-2|15|TRBV12-3/TRBV12-4|few|-
TGTGCCAGCAGTTCCGGGATCCGCTCATTTTATGGCTACACCTTC
CASSSGIRSFYGYTF
>TRBJ1-1|16|TRBV13|-|-
TGTGCCAGCAGCTTGGCTCAGGGAACGCTGAACACTGAAGCTTTCTTT
CASSLAQGTLNTEAFF
>TRBJ1-2|16|TRBV7-2|-|TRBD1
TGTGCCAGCAGCTTAGGCCCCACAGGGGAGGGCTATGGCTACACCTTC
CASSLGPTGEGYGYTF
>TRBJ1-3|14|TRBV12-3/TRBV12-4|-|-
TGTGCCAGCAGTTTCGGCAGGGGTGGAAACACCATATATTTT
CASSFGRGGNTIYF
>TRBJ1-2|18|TRBV12-3/TRBV12-4|-|-
TGTGCCAGCAGTTTTGCACAAATACTCCGGGGGGGAAGAAATGGCTACACCTTC
CASSFAQILRGGRNGYTF
>TRBJ2-1|11|TRBV29-1|many|-
TGCAGCGTTGTAGACCTCGGCGAGCAGTTCTTC
CSVVDLGEQFF
>TRBJ1-2|15|TRBV15|-|-
TGTGCCACCAGCAGACTCCAGGGGTTTAACTATGGCTACACCTTC
CATSRLQGFNYGYTF
>TRBJ1-6|15|TRBV3-1|few|-
TGTGCCAGCAGCCAAGAACGTCAGTTCAATTCACCCCTCCACTTT
CASSQERQFNSPLHF
>TRBJ2-3|14|TRBV28|-|-
TGTGCCAGCAGTTTAAGGGCAGTAAAAGATACGCAGTATTTT
CASSLRAVKDTQYF
>TRBJ1-6|14|TRBV20-1|-|TRBD1
TGCAGTGCTAGCCCGGACAGGGAACATTCACCCCTCCACTTT
CSASPDREHSPLHF
>TRBJ1-4|16|TRBV5-5|few|-
TGTGCCAGCAGCCCGGTACTAGATGCAACTAATGAAAAACTGTTTTTT
CASSPVLDATNEKLFF
>TRBJ2-1|18|TRBV28|-|TRBD1
TGTGCCAGCAGTTTCGTCCCAAACAACGGACAGGGCTACAATGAGCAGTTCTTC
CASSFVPNNGQGYNEQFF
>TRBJ1-5|15|TRBV20-1|-|TRBD1
TGCAGTGCTAGGGGCACAGGGGGGCCCAATCAGCCCCAGCATTTT
CSARGTGGPNQPQHF
>TRBJ2-7|14|TRBV20-1|-|TRBD2
TGCAGTGCTAGGCCGGGACTAACGGGATACGAGCAGTACTTC
CSARPGLTGYEQYF
>TRBJ1-1|14|TRBV29-1|few|-
TGCAGCGTTGAAAGAGGGGGAACAAACACTGAAGCTTTCTTT
CSVERGGTNTEAFF
>TRBJ2-5|14|TRBV29-1|-|-
TGCAGCATACGATCCGACAGGGAGGAAGAGACCCAGTACTTC
CSIRSDREEETQYF
>TRBJ2-6|14|TRBV7-2|once|-
TGTGCCAGCAACTCGGACCCTGGGGCCAACGTCCTGACTTTC
CASNSDPGANVLTF
>TRBJ2-5|14|TRBV12-3/TRBV12-4|-|-
TGTGCCAGCAAGACTCGGGCCTCTCGGGAGACCCAGTACTTC
CASKTRASRETQYF
>TRBJ2-3|17|TRBV4-3|-|-
TGCGCCAGCAGCCAAGCCGGGCGCGGGTCTTCCACAGATACGCAGTATTTT
CASSQAGRGSSTDTQYF
>TRBJ2-1|12|TRBV4-1|-|TRBD2
TGCGCCAGCATGGGTCAGCGGGGGGCCTCGTTCTTC
CASMGQRGASFF
>TRBJ1-4|19|TRBV7-9|-|TRBD1
TGTACCAGCAGCTCCACACATTGGACAGGAGAACATGTAGGTGAAAAACTGTTTTTT
CTSSSTHWTGEHVGEKLFF
>TRBJ1-4|14|TRBV5-1|-|-
TGCGCCAGCAGCTTGGACAGTCGTAATGAAAAACTGTTTTTT
CASSLDSRNEKLFF
>TRBJ2-2|16|TRBV9|-|-
TGTGCCAGCAGCGTAGGGAGCGGGTATGGGGCCGGGGAGCTGTTTTTT
CASSVGSGYGAGELFF
>TRBJ1-4|14|TRBV20-1|few|TRBD1
TGCAGTGCCAACCCGACAGGGCCTAATGAAAAACTGTTTTTT
CSANPTGPNEKLFF
>TRBJ2-7|14|TRBV15|-|TRBD1
TGTGCCACCAGCAGGGACAGGGACACCTACGAGCAGTACTTC
CATSRDRDTYEQYF
>TRBJ1-2|12|TRBV25-1|-|-
TGTGCTGCCGGGAGTTCTAACTATGGCTACACCTTC
CAAGSSNYGYTF